This passage covers 20 T cell receptor beta chains from one sample sequenced in a study of T-cell memory formation after mild COVID-19. Each CDR3 protein is one row after TCRdb ran MiXCR on the 5' RACE reads. Among about 110,000 distinct CDR3 sequences, roughly 14% were seen once, and the ten largest hold approximately 43%. Sequenced: PBMCs or a T cell subset sorted from them (not recorded which). These receptors all come from a man younger than 30 who had mild COVID-19 (a few samples of this study predate the infection). Cell type and time point are not known.

V usage is TRBV12-3 or TRBV12-4 and J usage is TRBJ2-3; D gene ambiguous. With 6 bases removed from V and 0 bases from J, the gap between germline ends came to 13 bases. This CDR3 spans 15 amino acids. CDR3 in DNA: TGTGCCAGCAGGACCAGTACCTCTAGCACAGATACGCAGTATTTT. This encodes CASRTSTSSTDTQYF.

This clonotype has ten or more counts. The chain links TRBV5-1 to TRBJ2-3; a weak D match, TRBD1 (5 bases). Germline V CDR1 and CDR2: SGHRS, YFSETQ. V was pared by 2 bases and J by 2 bases, with 6 bases between. The CDR3 contains 13 residues. In DNA form, the CDR3 reads TGCGCCAGCAGCTTCAGGGACACAGATACGCAGTATTTT. Translation gives CASSFRDTDTQYF.

This clonotype has more than one count but fewer than ten. The limits of the CDR3 on the DNA are not certain, so only TCRdb's listed CDR3 is given. This sequence joins TRBV2 and TRBJ2-2. The CDR3 is 16 residues long, ends included. In germline, CDR1 is SNHLY, CDR2 FYNNEI. CDR3 amino acids: CASSEFTANTGELFFF.

This clonotype has more than one count but fewer than ten. The rearrangement uses TRBV5-5 and TRBJ2-7; perhaps TRBD2 as D (5 bases). The V end was cut by 4 bases, the J end by 3 bases, with 11 bases between. Germline V CDR1 and CDR2: SGHKS, YYEKEE (reference sequence). The CDR3 length is 13 residues. CDR3 DNA sequence: TGTGCCAGCAGCCCCCGGGGATACTACGAGCAGTACTTC. Amino acid sequence: CASSPRGYYEQYF. The entire variable domain, with the rest obtained from reference TRBV5-5 and TRBJ2-7, is as follows: DAGVTQSPTHLIKTRGQQVTLRCSPISGHKSVSWYQQVLGQGPQFIFQYYEKEERGRGNFPDRFSARQFPNYSSELNVNALLLGDSALYLCASSPRGYYEQYFGPGTRLTVT.

This clonotype was observed a handful of times. The V gene is TRBV5-1, the J gene TRBJ1-1; possible D gene TRBD1, 6 bases. This CDR3 is 15 amino acids long. Trimming pared 6 bases from V and 1 base from J, leaving 16 bases between. Germline values: CDR1 SGHRS, CDR2 YFSETQ. The CDR3 is CASKFVGAGNTEAFF. In DNA form, the CDR3 reads TGCGCCAGCAAATTCGTGGGGGCAGGGAACACTGAAGCTTTCTTT.

J is TRBJ2-5 and V is TRBV5-1; 9 bases map to TRBD1. Per the germline V gene, CDR1 is SGHRS and CDR2 is YFSETQ. The CDR3 runs 15 residues. V lost 4 bases to trimming and J lost 4 bases; unmatched junction nucleotides: 8. CDR3 loop: CASSMGQGLVETQYF. Written as DNA, the CDR3 is TGCGCCAGCAGCATGGGACAGGGTTTAGTAGAGACCCAGTACTTC.

This clonotype has a handful of counts. This chain connects TRBV4-1 to TRBJ1-2; maybe TRBD1 (5 bases). CDR3 length equals 14 residues. Germline CDR1 is MGHRA and CDR2 is YSYEKL. Trimming left V 1 base short and J 4 bases short, with 10 bases between. Written as DNA, the CDR3 is TGCGCCAGCAGCCAAGTGAAAGGGGCCTATGGCTACACCTTC. Translation gives CASSQVKGAYGYTF.

This rearrangement joins TRBV27 to TRBJ1-1; D gene uncertain. The CDR3 contains 13 residues. V shed 5 bases and J shed 4 bases, with 11 bases lying between them. Germline V gives CDR1 MNHEY, CDR2 SMNVEV (reference sequence). The CDR3 spells CASSLATLTEAFF. The CDR3 DNA reads as TGTGCCAGCAGTCTGGCGACCCTCACTGAAGCTTTCTTT.

V usage is TRBV29-1 and J usage is TRBJ1-2; no firm D call. V dropped 4 bases and J dropped 6 bases, with 15 bases sitting between them. Germline CDR1 is SQVTM and CDR2 is ANQGSEA. The CDR3 loop spans 13 amino acids. The CDR3 DNA reads TGCAGCGTTGTTGAGTCGGGGAGGAATGGCTACACCTTC. Amino acid sequence: CSVVESGRNGYTF.

The sample holds many counts of this clonotype. The chain is built from TRBV18 and TRBJ2-7, with 8 bases that match TRBD2. The germline V gene has CDR1 KGHSH and CDR2 LQKENI. The CDR3 contains 17 residues. With 6 bases clipped from V and 2 bases from J, the junction kept 15 bases outside the gene matches. The CDR3 bases are TGTGCCAGCTCTTCAACCCCTTGGCGGGGGGCCACCTACGAGCAGTACGTC. As protein: CASSSTPWRGATYEQYV.

The rearrangement joins TRBV2 to TRBJ2-7; D might be TRBD1 (5 bases). Trimming took 7 bases from V and 2 from J, leaving 12 bases between them. Germline V CDR1 and CDR2: SNHLY, FYNNEI. The CDR3 has 13 residues. Here the CDR3 reads CASKGKRTYEQYF. The CDR3 DNA is TGTGCCAGCAAGGGGAAACGGACCTACGAGCAGTACTTC.

The chain uses TRBV5-1 and TRBJ2-6, with TRBD1 as a possible D gene (6 bases). Trimming removed 3 bases at V and 1 base at J, with 8 bases between. In germline, CDR1 is SGHRS, CDR2 YFSETQ. The CDR3 contains 15 residues. Here the CDR3 DNA reads TGCGCCAGCAGCTGGACAGAGTCTGGGGCCAACGTCCTGACTTTC. It encodes CASSWTESGANVLTF. Filled out from reference TRBV5-1 and TRBJ2-6, the complete variable domain reads KAGVTQTPRYLIKTRGQQVTLSCSPISGHRSVSWYQQTPGQGLQFLFEYFSETQRNKGNFPGRFSGRQFSNSRSEMNVSTLELGDSALYLCASSWTESGANVLTFGAGSRLTVL.

This chain connects TRBV28 to TRBJ2-4, with 8 bases fitting TRBD1. From germline, CDR1 is MDHEN and CDR2 SYDVKM. Trimming at V came to 3 bases and at J to 10 bases, leaving 8 bases not matched to a gene. This CDR3 region has 14 residues. CDR3 in DNA: TGTGCCAGCAGTTTCCCTCCGAGACAGGGGATTCAGTACTTC. Protein: CASSFPPRQGIQYF.

This clonotype came up many times. J is TRBJ2-1 and V is TRBV12-3 or TRBV12-4; the D gene is possibly TRBD2 (6 bases). This CDR3 contains 13 residues. Deletions cut 2 bases from V and 9 bases from J, with 11 bases between. The CDR3 region is CASSLRRGGEQFF. In DNA form, the CDR3 reads TGTGCCAGCAGTTTACGGAGGGGCGGTGAGCAGTTCTTC.

The chain combines TRBV4-3 with TRBJ1-1, with D uncertain. CDR1 is LGHNA, CDR2 YSLEER, per germline. CDR3 length equals 15 residues. The V gene lost 0 bases and the J gene lost 0 bases, with 8 bases spanning the gap. The CDR3 DNA reads TGCGCCAGCAGCCAAGATACAGATTTGAACACTGAAGCTTTCTTT. Encoded protein: CASSQDTDLNTEAFF.

This clonotype came up a few times. The chain joins TRBV28 to TRBJ1-2; D is ambiguous. The CDR3 length is 15 residues. Trimming cost V 11 bases and J 6 bases, with 25 bases left between them. Germline V gene sequence: CDR1 MDHEN, CDR2 SYDVKM. The CDR3 here is CACRGIPVAGHGYTF. The CDR3, as DNA: TGTGCCTGCCGCGGAATCCCTGTGGCAGGTCATGGCTACACCTTC.

This clonotype was observed many times. The chain is built from TRBV4-3 and TRBJ2-3, with 8 bases aligning to TRBD2. The germline V gene has CDR1 LGHNA and CDR2 YSLEER. Unmatched junction bases numbered 4, after V lost 0 bases and J lost 5 bases. The CDR3 runs 15 residues. This chain's CDR3 is CASSQDRRGGDTQYF. The DNA of the CDR3 is TGCGCCAGCAGCCAAGATAGACGGGGGGGAGATACGCAGTATTTT.

The chain is built from TRBV6-6 and TRBJ1-5; TRBD1 agrees at 8 bases. Germline trimming cut 5 bases from V and 7 bases from J; bases unmatched to any gene: 16. Germline V lookup: CDR1 MNHNY, CDR2 SVGAGI (reference sequence). The CDR3 runs to 17 residues. This CDR3 reads CASSAHPGQVRWQPQHF. In nucleotides, the CDR3 is TGTGCCAGCAGTGCGCATCCGGGACAGGTCCGCTGGCAGCCCCAGCATTTT.

J is TRBJ2-1 and V is TRBV12-3 or TRBV12-4; D is tentatively TRBD1 or TRBD2 (5 bases each). Trimming took off 6 bases at V and 5 bases at J, with 17 bases between the two ends. The CDR3 sequence is 15 residues long. CDR3 region: CASSSGWGSNNEQFF. In DNA, the CDR3 is TGTGCCAGCAGCTCCGGATGGGGGAGTAACAATGAGCAGTTCTTC.

In this sample, this clonotype turned up a few times. The J gene is TRBJ1-2, the V gene TRBV3-1, with a tentative D call TRBD1 (6 bases). V gave up 4 bases and J gave up 8 bases, with 17 bases separating them. The CDR3 length is 14 residues. Germline CDR1 reads LGHDT; CDR2 reads YNNKEL (reference sequence). The CDR3 nucleotides are TGTGCCAGCAGCCCGAACACGGCAGGGGAAGGCTACACCTTC. Translated: CASSPNTAGEGYTF.